Only one count was recorded for the clone carrying this TCR beta chain. The data were produced by immunoSEQ multiplex PCR, yet TCRdb's version contains in-frame clones alone and is incomplete. In the table there are approximately 240,000 clones, 88% of which are singletons. Stated treatment: some 20 received Ad26.COV2.S at low or high dose, single or two shots; about 5 received placebo; per-sample allocation not given. Material that was analyzed had been drawn on day 63 after the first vaccine or placebo injection. Vaccine was an Ad26 vector expressing Wuhan-strain SARS-CoV-2 spike. The V gene lost 4 bases and the J gene lost 3 bases, with 14 bases spanning the gap. The CDR3 is 15 amino acids. Germline V gives CDR1 SGHTA, CDR2 FQGNSA. This entry comes from a study of Ad26.COV2.S vaccination and SARS-CoV-2 variants. Turning to the study itself: Each vaccinee took Ad26.COV2.S intramuscularly, once or twice 56 days apart.

This material consisted of peripheral blood, taken in a trial of Ad26.COV2.S vaccine versus placebo. The chain combines TRBV7-2 with TRBJ2-3; no definite D call. This receptor was taken from a person aged 18-65 years who received the Ad26.COV2.S COVID-19 vaccine or a placebo. CDR3 coding DNA: TGTGCCAGCAGCTCATACCCAAGGTGGACAGATACGCAGTATTTT. This codes for CASSSYPRWTDTQYF.